This T cell receptor (beta chain) was found in a study of T cells in Graves' hyperthyroidism and ophthalmopathy. Points from the study as a whole: Ophthalmopathy and stable hyperthyroidism were separated by a 13 V-J model. The majority of expanded thyroid clonotypes above 0.001 also appeared in blood. Ophthalmopathy, which appeared later, was predicted by the model a median approximately 6 months before onset.

Amplification of TCR beta CDR3 regions was performed using RNA transcripts as template. A first-round RT-PCR of the TCR CDR3 used the HTBI primer set. Via MiXCR, TCRdb re-called the multiplex PCR reads, giving one row per CDR3 protein. The repertoire has fewer than 450,000 distinct CDR3 sequences, 13% to 15% of them found once; the top ten carry approximately 19%. The PBMCs were taken from roughly 9.3 ml of fresh peripheral blood. The CDR3 is 16 amino acids. V was clipped by 0 bases and J by 5 bases; unmatched bases: 3. Germline V CDR1 and CDR2: MNHEY, SVGEGT. This clonotype was observed at least ten times. Its antigen remains unknown.

The clonotype originates from an older woman with Graves' ophthalmopathy. The chain has TRBV6-2 or TRBV6-3 and TRBJ2-3; TRBD2 aligns across 12 bases. The specimen sequenced was blood. The CDR3 sequence: CASSYSTSGSEDTQYF. Written as DNA, the CDR3 is TGTGCCAGCAGTTACTCGACTAGCGGGAGTGAAGATACGCAGTATTTT.